The rows below give T cell receptor beta chains drawn from one sample of a study of cytomegalovirus exposure and HLA in healthy donors. Assay used: immunoSEQ multiplex PCR; TCRdb lists only in-frame clones, some missing. This table has around 150,000 clones, 95% to 96% appearing once. Specimen: PBMCs. The origin of the receptors is a woman under 30 in good health and CMV-seronegative. Both conserved end residues are part of each CDR3. The D gene is left open where the match is weak. Expanded clones are given a class, and other clones once, few, many or no size at all.

.,.,TRBJ1-4,TRBV19,TGTGCCAGTAGTATGAGCGGATACTATAATGAAAAACTGTTTTTT,CASSMSGYYNEKLFF
.,.,TRBJ2-2,TRBV7-2,TGTGCCAGCAGCCGAGTCCCCGGGGAGCTGTTTTTT,CASSRVPGELFF
.,.,TRBJ1-5,TRBV4-1,TGCGCCAGCAGCCAATGGGCGGGTTCTCAGCCCCAGCATTTT,CASSQWAGSQPQHF
few,.,TRBJ1-2,TRBV6-1,TGTGCCAGCAGTGAATCGGGTAACTATGGCTACACCTTC,CASSESGNYGYTF
.,.,TRBJ2-7,TRBV23-1,TGCGCCAGCAGTCAGAGCGACAGATACTCCTACGAGCAGTACTTC,CASSQSDRYSYEQYF
.,TRBD1,TRBJ2-5,TRBV5-1,TGCGCCAGCGTCGGGACAGGCCCTCAAGAGACCCAGTACTTC,CASVGTGPQETQYF
.,TRBD1,TRBJ2-3,TRBV18,TGTGCCAGCTCGCGAGGGACAGGTGGTGAAGATACGCAGTATTTT,CASSRGTGGEDTQYF
.,.,TRBJ1-5,TRBV4-3,TGCGCCAGCAGCCAAGAGTTGGAGCGGCCCCAGCATTTT,CASSQELERPQHF
.,.,TRBJ2-7,TRBV6-1,TGTGCCAGCAGACAGGGCCACGAGCAGTACTTC,CASRQGHEQYF
.,.,TRBJ1-5,TRBV21-1,TGTGCCAGCAGCAAATGGGGACTCAATCAGCCCCAGCATTTT,CASSKWGLNQPQHF
.,TRBD2,TRBJ2-1,TRBV7-2,TGTGCCAGCAGCTTAGCGCCCCTAGCGGCCAATGAGCAGTTCTTC,CASSLAPLAANEQFF
once,TRBD1,TRBJ2-3,TRBV5-1,TGCGCCAGCAGTTCAACGACAGGGACAGATACGCAGTATTTT,CASSSTTGTDTQYF
.,.,TRBJ1-2,TRBV6-5,TGTGCCAGCAGTGGTGGGGGCGATGGCTACACCTTC,CASSGGGDGYTF
once,.,TRBJ1-1,TRBV19,TGTGCCAGTAGTTGGGCGGGCACTGAAGCTTTCTTT,CASSWAGTEAFF
.,.,TRBJ1-3,TRBV27,TGTGCCAGCAGTTTGCAGATTAAACCTGGAAACACCATATATTTT,CASSLQIKPGNTIYF
.,.,TRBJ2-1,TRBV9,TGTGCCAGCAGCGTAGACGGGGGGCCGAGCTCCTACAATGAGCAGTTCTTC,CASSVDGGPSSYNEQFF
.,TRBD1,TRBJ1-2,TRBV2,TGTGCCAGCAGTGCCGGGACAGGGAAGAACTATGGCTACACCTTC,CASSAGTGKNYGYTF
.,.,TRBJ2-2,TRBV9,TGTGCCAGCAGCGTTGGGGGCGGGTACACCGGGGAGCTGTTTTTT,CASSVGGGYTGELFF
.,.,TRBJ1-1,TRBV19,TGTGCCAGTAGCCTACGGGCAGGGGACACTGAAGCTTTCTTT,CASSLRAGDTEAFF
once,TRBD1,TRBJ1-3,TRBV7-6,TGTGCCAGCAGCTTTTCTCAGGGGGGATCTGGAAACACCATATATTTT,CASSFSQGGSGNTIYF
.,.,TRBJ1-2,TRBV6-1,TGTGCCAGCAGTGACTCGGGCAGGGGCTGGGGCTACACCTTC,CASSDSGRGWGYTF
.,.,TRBJ2-1,TRBV18,TGTGCCAGCTCACCAGAGAATGAGCAGTTCTTC,CASSPENEQFF
.,.,TRBJ2-2,TRBV9,TGTGCCAGCGGCTTCCTAGGGGGGGGGCCGGTCGGGGAGCTGTTTTTT,CASGFLGGGPVGELFF
.,.,TRBJ1-2,TRBV7-9,TGTGCCAGCAGCTTATTCCCCCCATCGGACTATGGCTACACCTTC,CASSLFPPSDYGYTF
.,TRBD1,TRBJ2-5,TRBV2,TGTGCCAGCAGTAAAACAGGGGGGCGAGAGACCCAGTACTTC,CASSKTGGRETQYF